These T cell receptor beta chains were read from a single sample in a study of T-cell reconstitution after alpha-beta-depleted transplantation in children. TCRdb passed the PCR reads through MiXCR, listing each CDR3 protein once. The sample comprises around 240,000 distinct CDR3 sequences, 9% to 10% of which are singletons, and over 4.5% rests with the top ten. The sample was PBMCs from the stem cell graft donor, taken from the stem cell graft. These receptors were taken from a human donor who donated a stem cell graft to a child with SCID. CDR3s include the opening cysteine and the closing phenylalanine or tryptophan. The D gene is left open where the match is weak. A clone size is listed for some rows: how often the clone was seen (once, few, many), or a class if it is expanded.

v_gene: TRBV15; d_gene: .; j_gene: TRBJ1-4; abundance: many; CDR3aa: CATSSPSKGRGPFF; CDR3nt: TGTGCCACCAGCAGTCCCTCCAAAGGGAGGGGTCCGTTTTTT
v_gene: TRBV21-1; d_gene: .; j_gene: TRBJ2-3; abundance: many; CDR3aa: CASRDPRVGTDTQYF; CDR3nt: TGTGCCAGCAGGGACCCGAGGGTAGGCACAGATACGCAGTATTTT
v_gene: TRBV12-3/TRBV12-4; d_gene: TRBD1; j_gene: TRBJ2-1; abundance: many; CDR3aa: CASSHPGTGDEQFF; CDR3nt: TGTGCCAGCAGTCACCCCGGGACAGGGGATGAGCAGTTCTTC
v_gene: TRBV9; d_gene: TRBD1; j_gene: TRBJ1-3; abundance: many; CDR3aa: CASSVGHRGRGSGNTIYF; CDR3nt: TGTGCCAGCAGCGTAGGCCACAGGGGGCGAGGGTCTGGAAACACCATATATTTT
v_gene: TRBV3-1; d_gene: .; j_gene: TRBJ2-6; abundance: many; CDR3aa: CASILSGANVLTF; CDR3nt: TGTGCCAGCATCTTGAGTGGGGCCAACGTCCTGACTTTC
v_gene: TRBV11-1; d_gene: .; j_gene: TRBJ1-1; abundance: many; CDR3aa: CASSLASGRTEAFF; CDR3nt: TGTGCCAGCAGCTTAGCGTCAGGGAGGACTGAAGCTTTCTTT
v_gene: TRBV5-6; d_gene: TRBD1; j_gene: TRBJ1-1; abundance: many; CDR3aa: CASSVLRDRAEAFF; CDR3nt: TGTGCCAGCAGCGTCCTTAGGGACAGAGCTGAAGCTTTCTTT
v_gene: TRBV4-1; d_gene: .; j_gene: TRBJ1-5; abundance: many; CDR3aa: CASSQDLPGNQPQHF; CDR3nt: TGCGCCAGCAGCCAAGATCTCCCGGGAAATCAGCCCCAGCATTTT
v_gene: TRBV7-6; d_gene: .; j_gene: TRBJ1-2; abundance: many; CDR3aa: CASSLEPVNYGYTF; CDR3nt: TGTGCCAGCAGCTTAGAGCCGGTCAACTATGGCTACACCTTC
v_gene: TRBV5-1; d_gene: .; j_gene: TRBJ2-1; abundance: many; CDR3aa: CASSSLASSYNEQFF; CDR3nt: TGCGCCAGCAGCTCCTTGGCGAGCTCCTACAATGAGCAGTTCTTC
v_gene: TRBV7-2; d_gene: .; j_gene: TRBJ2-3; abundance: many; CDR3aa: CASSRVGSTDTQYF; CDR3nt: TGTGCCAGCAGCCGGGTAGGGAGCACAGATACGCAGTATTTT
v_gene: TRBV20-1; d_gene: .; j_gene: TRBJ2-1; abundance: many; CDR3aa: CSARAGSKPANEQFF; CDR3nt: TGCAGTGCTAGAGCAGGGTCAAAACCGGCAAATGAGCAGTTCTTC
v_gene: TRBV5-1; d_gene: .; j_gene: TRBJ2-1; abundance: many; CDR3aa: CASSISPQGGLFNEQFF; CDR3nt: TGCGCCAGCAGCATCTCCCCACAGGGGGGACTATTCAATGAGCAGTTCTTC
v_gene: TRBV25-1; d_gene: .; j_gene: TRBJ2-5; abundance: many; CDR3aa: CASSEYGAQYF; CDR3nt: TGTGCCAGCAGTGAATACGGTGCCCAGTACTTC
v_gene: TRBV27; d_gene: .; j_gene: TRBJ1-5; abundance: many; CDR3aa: CASSLGGWDQPQHF; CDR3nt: TGTGCCAGCAGTTTGGGGGGTTGGGATCAGCCCCAGCATTTT
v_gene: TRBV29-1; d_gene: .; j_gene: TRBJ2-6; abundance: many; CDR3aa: CSVEVRFGSGANVLTF; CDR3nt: TGCAGCGTTGAAGTCAGGTTCGGATCTGGGGCCAACGTCCTGACTTTC
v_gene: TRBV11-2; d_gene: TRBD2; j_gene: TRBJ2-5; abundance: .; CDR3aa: CASSLVPGTRGNQETQYF; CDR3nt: TGTGCCAGCAGCTTAGTACCAGGGACTAGGGGGAACCAAGAGACCCAGTACTTC
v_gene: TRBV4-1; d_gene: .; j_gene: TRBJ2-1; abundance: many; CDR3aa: CASSPERGRGSEQFF; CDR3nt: TGCGCCAGCAGCCCGGAGAGGGGTCGGGGGAGCGAGCAGTTCTTC
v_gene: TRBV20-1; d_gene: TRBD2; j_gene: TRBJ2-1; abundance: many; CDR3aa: CSAWLAGGPGEQFF; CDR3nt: TGCAGTGCTTGGTTAGCGGGGGGGCCTGGTGAGCAGTTCTTC
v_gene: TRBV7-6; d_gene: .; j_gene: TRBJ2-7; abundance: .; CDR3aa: CASSLYGPNYEQYF; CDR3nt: TGTGCCAGCAGCTTATATGGACCTAACTACGAGCAGTACTTC
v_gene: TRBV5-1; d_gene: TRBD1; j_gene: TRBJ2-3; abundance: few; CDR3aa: CASSLGPRTGGWDTQYF; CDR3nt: TGCGCCAGCAGCTTGGGACCGCGGACAGGGGGCTGGGATACGCAGTATTTT
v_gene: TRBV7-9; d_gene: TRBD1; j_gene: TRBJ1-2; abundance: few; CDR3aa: CASSTQGAQGYTF; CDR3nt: TGTGCCAGCAGCACTCAGGGGGCGCAGGGCTACACCTTC
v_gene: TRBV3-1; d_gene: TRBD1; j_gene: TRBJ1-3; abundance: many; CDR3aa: CASSQIRRTGIGENTIYF; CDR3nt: TGTGCCAGCAGCCAGATCCGGCGGACAGGGATTGGGGAAAACACCATATATTTT
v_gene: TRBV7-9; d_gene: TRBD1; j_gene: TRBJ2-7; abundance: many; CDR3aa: CASSPVGTGTPYEQYF; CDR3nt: TGTGCCAGCAGCCCAGTTGGGACAGGAACCCCCTACGAGCAGTACTTC